This is a list of T cell receptor beta chains from one sample in a study of yellow fever vaccine responses in identical twins. TCRdb reprocessed the RT-PCR reads with MiXCR, giving one entry per CDR3 protein. The profile shows under 30,000 distinct CDR3 sequences, around four fifths of them singletons. The specimen was T cells from blood (PBMCs), unsorted or a sorted subset (not recorded which), collected before or after yellow fever vaccination (not recorded which). The origin of the receptors is a woman aged 18-29 years who received the yellow fever vaccine. Both conserved end residues are part of each CDR3. Fields, in order: V gene, J gene, CDR3 protein.

TRBV4-1	TRBJ2-4	CASSQSNIQYF
TRBV28	TRBJ2-7	CASSFGDGGSYEQYF
TRBV2	TRBJ1-5	CASREGQKVQPQHF
TRBV20-1	TRBJ1-2	CSAETGADGYTF
TRBV10-3	TRBJ1-1	CAISESGQGYEAFF
TRBV18	TRBJ1-2	CASSSGIYGYTF
TRBV29-1	TRBJ2-4	CSVKDREKNIQYF
TRBV29-1	TRBJ1-3	CSATVSGNTIYF
TRBV11-1	TRBJ1-5	CASSLGSGGSLNQPQHF
TRBV7-6	TRBJ2-1	CASSLGGLADNEQFF
TRBV11-3	TRBJ2-1	CASSLVGGRNEQFF
TRBV2	TRBJ2-1	CASSEASTSREQFF
TRBV7-9	TRBJ2-3	CASSPAASGGTDTQYF
TRBV2	TRBJ2-1	CATNPKRLAGRASYNEQFF
TRBV18	TRBJ2-1	CASSTGQGASYNEQFF
TRBV2	TRBJ2-1	CASSEYPSGGADNEQFF
TRBV11-3	TRBJ2-4	CASSHGTGVYIQYF
TRBV7-2	TRBJ2-7	CASSLPRSGRSYEQYF
TRBV29-1	TRBJ2-7	CSARSGSSEQYF
TRBV2	TRBJ2-3	CASSDRLGLFVGTQYF
TRBV11-2	TRBJ1-5	CASSLVGSSSNQPQHF
TRBV18	TRBJ2-1	CASSSRGSSYNEQFF
TRBV20-1	TRBJ1-5	CSARVVDRGNQPQHF
TRBV29-1	TRBJ2-5	CSACRTETQYF
TRBV27	TRBJ2-3	CASSPASDTQYF
TRBV11-1	TRBJ2-1	CASSLVGKWNEQFF
TRBV12-3/TRBV12-4	TRBJ1-1	CASSFGQGRAEAFF
TRBV2	TRBJ2-1	CASSDGTGYYNEQFF
TRBV11-3	TRBJ2-2	CASSTGTAGELFF
TRBV28	TRBJ1-2	CASRMTRGYGYTF
TRBV18	TRBJ1-4	CASSPQNEKLFF
TRBV6-5	TRBJ1-5	CASSSVDGAQQPQHF
TRBV11-3	TRBJ2-7	CASSLEVGTYEQYF
TRBV5-4	TRBJ2-5	CASSSEWDRVQETQYF
TRBV20-1	TRBJ2-1	CSARSPGHSYNEQFF
TRBV28	TRBJ1-3	CASIPSSGNTIYF
TRBV10-3	TRBJ1-2	CATGTGDRVYGYTF
TRBV5-1	TRBJ1-6	CASSLAGRKNSPLHF
TRBV10-2	TRBJ1-1	CASSPRQGMNTEAFF
TRBV9	TRBJ2-5	CASSEGLAGARETQYF
TRBV20-1	TRBJ2-2	CSASRVGTGELFF
TRBV24-1	TRBJ1-5	CATSLGSNQPQHF
TRBV2	TRBJ2-2	CASSADGDGELFF
TRBV25-1	TRBJ1-1	CASSGTDTRNTEAFF
TRBV23-1	TRBJ1-2	CASSQLDRDRAFFYGYTF
TRBV13	TRBJ2-5	CASSLRGLEETQYF
TRBV27	TRBJ2-3	CASSSGVSTDTQYF
TRBV29-1	TRBJ2-2	CSVDSRNTGELFF
TRBV14	TRBJ2-3	CASSQARTSRKYF
TRBV18	TRBJ2-5	CASSPPLIRETQYF
TRBV18	TRBJ2-5	CASSLRQGATQYF
TRBV9	TRBJ2-1	CASSSGSQQFF
TRBV7-2	TRBJ1-4	CASSTQGSTNEKLFF
TRBV10-3	TRBJ1-5	CAISETENQPQHF
TRBV6-1	TRBJ2-2	CASTNTGLNTGELFF
TRBV5-6	TRBJ2-1	CASSLITTYNEQFF
TRBV12-3/TRBV12-4	TRBJ1-2	CASSSGRINYGYTF